This record looks at one T cell receptor (beta chain) sequence and its context. No cognate antigen has been identified for it. No much larger clone is present one base from it, and per-base qualities are unavailable. Buffy coats from approximately 20 blood donors served as healthy controls, a group that was around 60% female with a median age of roughly 61 years (range about 20-70). Positive magnetic bead selection on an AutoMACS was used to isolate CD4+ and CD8+ cells, with flow cytometry used to check purity. Isolation of peripheral blood mononuclear cells was done through Ficoll-Paque PLUS density gradient separation. DNA was extracted from CD4-enriched, CD8-enriched or PBMC samples with Nucleospin Tissue or Tissue XS kits and quantified with a Qubit 2.0 fluorometer. This sample is part of a study of somatic mutations in cytotoxic T cells in rheumatoid arthritis (dated by TCRdb to 2017 to 2019). About the study as a whole: Some T-cell populations stained with V beta antibodies were sorted by flow on a FACSAria II or Sony SH800 to nearly 100% purity, with sorted V beta1+ cells additionally subjected to TCRB sequencing. The study asked whether expanded CD8+ T-cell clones in newly diagnosed, untreated rheumatoid arthritis carry somatic mutations, and used TCRB deep sequencing to characterize clonality. A total of roughly 60 rheumatoid arthritis patients and 20 or so healthy controls underwent TCRB deep sequencing. Patient and control groups had essentially identical median ages. Overall results and qualifications from the work: CD8+ clonality increased with age in patients (Spearman r of about 0.5) but not in healthy controls. The slight underrepresentation of TRBV07 in patients was not corrected for multiple comparisons. CD8+ T-cell clonality in rheumatoid arthritis patients was not significantly different from that in age-matched healthy controls. Several identical CD8+ TCRB sequences were found in both blood and synovial fluid, and in 8 of 65 patients the largest CD8+ clone exceeded 20% of CD8+ cells. The antigen targets of the expanded CD8+ clones were unknown, and absence from virus-specific databases did not rule out viral specificity.

CDR1 and CDR2, per the germline V gene, are MGHRA and YSYEKL. V lost 6 bases and J lost 4 bases; the stretch between them is 13 bases long. The CDR3 goes from the cysteine to the phenylalanine over 13 residues. The CDR3 DNA has 39 bases and is translated from base 1. The immunoSEQ assay was applied to genomic DNA for TCRB CDR3 sequencing. For the original study's pipeline: Only productive TCRB rearrangements were included in the analyses. Clonality was calculated as a Shannon entropy-based productive clonality index, and a clone was defined by a unique TCRB CDR3 sequence. The template counts of each clone relative to the total templates per sample were used to calculate repertoire overlap between two samples. Flow cytometry-measured V-gene usage correlated with V-gene usage from TCRB sequencing, with a Spearman r of 0.55 to 0.7. What TCRdb holds here is the immuneACCESS table cut down to in-frame rearrangements. Part of the clones is not present; checked against another copy, under half of the missing clones reflect an unresolved V gene, and the others are unexplained. For V, J and clone size, that table is used; D and trimming come from the DNA. The sample table contains under 20,000 clones; only one count was recorded for around 85% of them. Together, the top ten hold around 15% of the sample.

The TCR comes from a man between 35 and 55 years old in good health. This receptor chain uses TRBV4-1 and TRBJ2-7; the D gene cannot be named for sure. Sequences were obtained from CD8+ T cells sorted from blood. This receptor has the CDR3 CASSGVVGYEQYF. The sequenced DNA is TGCGCCAGCAGTGGAGTCGTCGGGTACGAGCAGTACTTC.